The present entry profiles one T cell receptor (beta chain) with its context. Its specificity is not known. These data come from a study of STAT3 mutations in large granular lymphocyte leukemia. General study results and limits: In T-cell large granular lymphocyte leukemia, about half of patients showed multiple immunodominant subclonotypes.

Each sample's TCRbeta library yielded on average around 40,000 productive templates. Profiled with immunoSEQ multiplex PCR; TCRdb holds only in-frame clones, not every one. Of more than 10,000 clones listed, 65% to 90% were seen once; the top ten hold about 90%. Germline V gene data show CDR1 as SGHNT and CDR2 as YYREEE (reference sequence). There are 16 residues in the CDR3. Trimming stripped 3 bases from V and 4 bases from J, with 20 bases between. The rearrangement joins TRBV5-4 to TRBJ2-7; maybe TRBD2 (7 bases). Material: peripheral blood mononuclear cells. The sequence was collected from an elderly man with T-cell large granular lymphocyte leukemia. Some clones in this sample may be carry-over from other donors' samples. This CDR3 reads CASSWGRAGALYEQYF. CDR3 DNA: TGTGCCAGCAGCTGGGGTCGCGCGGGGGCCTTATACGAGCAGTACTTC.